This entry concerns a single TCR beta chain. TCRdb's copy holds only in-frame clones and misses some; the assay was immunoSEQ multiplex PCR. The sample has approximately 280,000 clones, about 86% seen once. Germline V gene data show CDR1 as MNHEY and CDR2 as SMNVEV (reference sequence). The CDR3 runs to 14 residues. V was clipped by 5 bases and J by 2 bases, with 11 bases between them. This entry comes from a study of cytomegalovirus exposure and HLA in healthy donors. Sequenced: PBMCs. The clonotype comes from a woman between 18 and 30 years old in good health and CMV-seronegative. The genes are TRBV27 and TRBJ2-3; D not certain. CDR3 loop: CASSVLSSTDTQYF. CDR3 in DNA: TGTGCCAGCAGTGTCCTCTCCTCCACAGATACGCAGTATTTT.